The 27 T cell receptor beta chains below come from one sample, sequenced in a study of CD8+CD57+ T cells in acquired aplastic anemia. Profiling of TCR beta VDJ combinations and CDR3 sequences used genomic DNA as template. TCRdb called the reads again in MiXCR, with one record for every CDR3 protein. The sample has 150,000 to 200,000 distinct CDR3 sequences; roughly half are singletons. The patients chosen for sequencing had shown expansion of CD8+CD57+ cells (detected by flow cytometry). Sequenced material: sorted CD4+, CD8+, or CD8+CD57+ T cells (not recorded which) from PBMCs. Receptors originate from a human donor with aplastic anemia.

This clonotype was detected ten times or more. This chain joins TRBV20-1 and TRBJ2-7; the D gene could be TRBD1 or TRBD2 (5 bases each). V was shortened by 0 bases and J by 1 base, with 16 bases between the two germline ends. This CDR3 comprises 16 residues. CDR1 DFQATT and CDR2 SNEGSKA come from the germline V gene (reference sequence). As DNA, the CDR3 is TGCAGTGCTAGAGATCTTCGGGACGTACCTTCCTACGAGCAGTACTTC. Translating it yields CSARDLRDVPSYEQYF.

The V gene is TRBV6-5, the J gene TRBJ2-3; TRBD2 might be the D (6 bases). Deletions cut 2 bases from V and 0 bases from J, with 12 bases between. The CDR3 is 16 amino acids. Germline CDR1 and CDR2: MNHEY and SVGAGI. CDR3 loop: CASSYGRTLSTDTQYF. The CDR3 region has the DNA TGTGCCAGCAGTTACGGGAGGACACTCAGCACAGATACGCAGTATTTT.

The table lists this clonotype with a few counts. The J gene is TRBJ2-3, the V gene TRBV24-1, with no clear D. Deletions cut 5 bases from V and 0 bases from J, with 2 bases between. CDR1 and CDR2 (germline): KGHDR, SFDVKD. The CDR3 is 12 amino acids. The CDR3, as DNA: TGTGCCACCAGTGGAAGCACAGATACGCAGTATTTT. Amino acids: CATSGSTDTQYF.

This chain joins TRBV12-3 or TRBV12-4 and TRBJ2-7; no reliable D call. The J call may be faulty, since TRBJ2-5 better matches the DNA end. CDR3 length: 14 residues. The CDR3 sequence is CASSAQWVSSTQYF. The CDR3 nucleotides are TGTGCCAGCTCGGCCCAATGGGTATCGTCGACCCAGTACTTC.

About this clonotype: A much larger clone is a single base away; this may be a read error. CDR3: CASSLYRVNTGELFF. The DNA of the CDR3 is TGTGCCAGCAGCTTATATCGGGTGAACACCGGGGAGCTGTTTTTT. The chain links TRBV7-9 to TRBJ2-2; D unresolved. The germline CDR1 and CDR2 sequences are SEHNR and FQNEAQ (reference sequence). Trimming pared 2 bases from V and 1 base from J, leaving 8 bases between. This CDR3 is 15 amino acids long.

A word on this clonotype: Germline is not matched at one junction end, which may reflect a read error. The chain couples TRBV28 to TRBJ2-1; 9 bases line up with TRBD2. This CDR3 contains 16 residues. Germline V lookup: CDR1 MDHEN, CDR2 SYDVKM. The CDR3, as DNA: TGTGCCAGCAGTCCGGGACTAGCTCCCTCCTACAATGAGCAGCTCTTC. It yields the protein CASSPGLAPSYNEQLF.

This clonotype was observed at least ten times. This chain uses TRBV10-2 with TRBJ2-1; 7 positions match TRBD2. Looked up from germline, CDR1 is WSHSY and CDR2 is SAAADI. This CDR3 contains 15 residues. V lost 8 bases to trimming and J lost 5 bases; unmatched junction nucleotides: 12. CDR3 amino acids: CASHPGTAGDNEQFF. The CDR3 DNA reads TGCGCCAGCCACCCCGGGACGGCGGGAGACAATGAGCAGTTCTTC.

The CDR3 loop is CATSRPGGDGYTF. DNA of the CDR3: TGTGCCACCAGCAGGCCGGGAGGCGATGGCTACACCTTC. The genes are TRBV15 and TRBJ1-2, with no clear D. Per germline, CDR1 LNHNV and CDR2 YYDKDF (reference sequence). Trimming shortened V by 3 bases and J by 6 bases, and 11 bases separated the two germline ends. CDR3 size: 13 residues.

This clonotype was recorded at least ten times. The chain joins TRBV7-2 to TRBJ2-7, with D possibly matching TRBD1 (5 bases). Trimming removed 5 bases from V and 4 bases from J, with 12 bases in between. The length of the CDR3 is 13 residues. Germline values: CDR1 SGHTA, CDR2 FQGNSA. CDR3 protein: CASSLGRVYEQYF. CDR3 sequence (DNA): TGTGCCAGCAGCCTCGGCAGGGTGTACGAGCAGTACTTC.

The chain recombines TRBV2 with TRBJ2-7; TRBD1 matches at 11 bases. CDR3 length: 14 residues. Germline V gene lookup returns CDR1 SNHLY and CDR2 FYNNEI. V shed 7 bases and J 2 bases; nucleotides not matched to a gene: 4. CDR3 bases: TGTGCCAGCACCGGGACAGGGGGGACCTACGAGCAGTACTTC. Protein: CASTGTGGTYEQYF. Full variable domain (missing parts from reference TRBV2 and TRBJ2-7): EPEVTQTPSHQVTQMGQEVILRCVPISNHLYFYWYRQILGQKVEFLVSFYNNEISEKSEIFDDQFSVERPDGSNFTLKIRSTKLEDSAMYFCASTGTGGTYEQYFGPGTRLTVT.

The chain is built from TRBV20-1 and TRBJ1-6; 8 nucleotides match TRBD1. V shed 5 bases, J shed 7 bases, and the junction held 7 bases outside the gene matches. Germline CDR1 reads DFQATT; CDR2 reads SNEGSKA (reference sequence). This CDR3 is 14 amino acids long. CDR3 nucleotide sequence: TGCAGTGCTGCCGGGACAGGTGGAAATTCACCCCTCCACTTT. Translation gives CSAAGTGGNSPLHF.

V gene TRBV7-9 combines with J gene TRBJ2-7; 10 nucleotides align to TRBD1. V dropped 5 bases and J dropped 7; count of bases not matched to a gene: 11. Germline V gene lookup returns CDR1 SEHNR and CDR2 FQNEAQ (reference sequence). This CDR3 has 15 amino acids. The CDR3 loop reads CASSVRDRGTGEQYF. CDR3 nucleotides: TGTGCCAGCAGCGTCCGGGACAGGGGCACCGGGGAGCAGTACTTC.

V usage is TRBV20-1 and J usage is TRBJ1-2; the D is unclear. CDR3 length: 13 amino acids. Trimming took off 0 bases at V and 5 bases at J, with 10 bases between the two ends. From germline, CDR1 is DFQATT and CDR2 SNEGSKA (reference sequence). The CDR3 bases are TGCAGTGCTAGAGACGATTCGCAGTATGGCTACACCTTC. Protein sequence: CSARDDSQYGYTF.

Only a few counts were recorded for this clonotype. V gene TRBV2 combines with J gene TRBJ1-1; tentative D call: TRBD1 (5 bases). CDR3 length equals 16 residues. V shed 3 bases and J shed 4 bases, with 18 bases lying between them. Germline V gene sequence: CDR1 SNHLY, CDR2 FYNNEI. The CDR3, as DNA: TGTGCCAGCAGTGAGAAGCGGAGGGGAGGGAGCACTGAAGCTTTCTTT. Protein sequence: CASSEKRRGGSTEAFF.

J is TRBJ1-4 and V is TRBV2; 8 bases are a match to TRBD1. The V gene's germline CDR1 is SNHLY and CDR2 FYNNEI. CDR3 length equals 14 residues. V dropped 6 bases and J dropped 8; count of bases not matched to a gene: 8. CDR3 residues: CASSLAGGREKLFF. The CDR3 DNA sequence: TGTGCCAGCAGCTTAGCAGGGGGCAGGGAAAAACTGTTTTTT.

The chain has TRBV9 and TRBJ1-1, with 9 bases that match TRBD1. Trimming took 4 bases from V and 4 from J; bases not matched to a gene: 8. The length of the CDR3 is 15 residues. Germline CDR1 SGDLS, CDR2 YYNGEE. In DNA, the CDR3 is TGTGCCAGCAGCTCCACCGGGACAGGGATCACTGAAGCTTTCTTT. It encodes CASSSTGTGITEAFF. The full variable domain, rest sourced from reference TRBV9 and TRBJ1-1, is DSGVTQTPKHLITATGQRVTLRCSPRSGDLSVYWYQQSLDQGLQFLIQYYNGEERAKGNILERFSAQQFPDLHSELNLSSLELGDSALYFCASSSTGTGITEAFFGQGTRLTVV.

CDR3 in amino acids: CAIGTHYEQYF. The CDR3 bases are TGTGCCATCGGGACTCACTACGAGCAGTACTTC. The chain carries TRBV24-1 and TRBJ2-7; maybe TRBD2 (6 bases). V was clipped by 11 bases and J by 3 bases, with 10 bases between them. Germline V gene data show CDR1 as KGHDR and CDR2 as SFDVKD. The CDR3 spans 11 residues.

This clonotype was observed a few times. In DNA form, the CDR3 reads TGCAGTGCTAGGGATCTCCAGCGGGGGGATTCCTACGAGCAGTACTTC. It codes for CSARDLQRGDSYEQYF. The chain employs TRBV20-1 and TRBJ2-7, with 9 nucleotides matching TRBD2. Germline-derived CDR1 and CDR2 are DFQATT and SNEGSKA (reference sequence). The trim removed 3 bases at V and 1 base at J, leaving 10 bases unmatched. There are 16 residues in the CDR3.

This clonotype was detected many times. V and J are TRBV6-1 and TRBJ1-2; 7 bases align to TRBD1. CDR3 length equals 11 residues. Trimming took 7 bases from V and 4 from J; bases not matched to a gene: 0. Germline V gene data show CDR1 as MNHNS and CDR2 as SASEGT. The CDR3, as DNA: TGTGCCAGCACAGGGGGCTATGGCTACACCTTC. Its translation: CASTGGYGYTF.

This clonotype was recorded a few times. The rearrangement links TRBV24-1 to TRBJ2-5, with 14 bases fitting TRBD2. The length of the CDR3 is 19 residues. The V gene's germline CDR1 is KGHDR and CDR2 SFDVKD. The V gene end was trimmed by 2 bases and the J gene end by 1 base; junction bases not matched to a gene: 8. The CDR3 here is CATSDSGLAGVGGQETQYF. The CDR3 bases are TGTGCCACCAGTGATTCGGGACTAGCGGGAGTAGGGGGCCAAGAGACCCAGTACTTC.

This clonotype was seen only a few times. This sequence joins TRBV12-3 or TRBV12-4 and TRBJ2-1; TRBD2 matches at 7 bases. V was pared by 6 bases and J by 6 bases, with 14 bases of the junction left unmatched. This CDR3 contains 16 residues. CDR3 sequence: CASSLVGGTLFNEQFF. Written as DNA, the CDR3 is TGTGCCAGCAGCCTCGTCGGGGGGACCCTTTTCAATGAGCAGTTCTTC.

The V and J genes are TRBV20-1 and TRBJ1-2, with D maybe TRBD1 (6 bases). CDR3 size: 13 residues. Germline-derived CDR1 and CDR2 are DFQATT and SNEGSKA (reference sequence). Trimming cost V 5 bases and J 7 bases, with 17 bases left between them. CDR3 nucleotide sequence: TGCAGTGCTGGGACCGGGGGGGCTCGTGGCTACACCTTC. Translation: CSAGTGGARGYTF.

About this clonotype itself: This may be a read error, as it is one base from a much larger clone. The V and J genes are TRBV5-4 and TRBJ2-2; D possibly corresponds to TRBD1 (5 bases). This CDR3 has 14 residues. CDR1 is SGHNT and CDR2 is YYREEE in the germline V gene (reference sequence). V was pared by 4 bases and J by 1 base, with 8 bases between. The CDR3 bases are TGTGCCAGCAGCCTACAGGTGAACACCGGGGAGCTGTTTTTT. It is translated as CASSLQVNTGELFF. Full variable domain (outside the CDR3, taken from reference TRBV5-4 and TRBJ2-2): ETGVTQSPTHLIKTRGQQVTLRCSSQSGHNTVSWYQQALGQGPQFIFQYYREEENGRGNFPPRFSGLQFPNYSSELNVNALELDDSALYLCASSLQVNTGELFFGEGSRLTVL.

The chain links TRBV15 to TRBJ1-2; D unclear. The germline V gene has CDR1 LNHNV and CDR2 YYDKDF (reference sequence). The CDR3 spans 14 residues. Trimming took off 0 bases at V and 4 bases at J, with 9 bases between the two ends. The DNA of the CDR3 is TGTGCCACCAGCAGAGAAAAGGGCTCCTATGGCTACACCTTC. It codes for CATSREKGSYGYTF.

This clonotype was detected many times. This sequence joins TRBV13 and TRBJ2-7; D may be TRBD2 (5 bases). The CDR3 runs 14 residues. Germline CDR1 PRHDT, CDR2 FYEKMQ (reference sequence). V lost 6 bases, J lost 3 bases, and 15 bases lay in between. The CDR3 here is CASRQTGSNYEQYF. The CDR3 DNA follows: TGTGCCAGCAGGCAAACGGGATCCAACTACGAGCAGTACTTC.

The J gene is TRBJ1-1, the V gene TRBV7-3; D is unresolved. Per germline, CDR1 SGHTA and CDR2 FQGTGA. The CDR3 runs 10 residues. Trimming shortened V by 7 bases and J by 12 bases, and 12 bases separated the two germline ends. The CDR3 DNA reads TGTGCCAGCACTGACTCCCAGTCTTTCTTT. It encodes CASTDSQSFF. Supplemented by reference TRBV7-3 and TRBJ1-1, the full variable domain reads GAGVSQTPSNKVTEKGKYVELRCDPISGHTALYWYRQSLGQGPEFLIYFQGTGAADDSGLPNDRFFAVRPEGSVSTLKIQRTERGDSAVYLCASTDSQSFFGQGTRLTVV.

The rearrangement uses TRBV24-1 and TRBJ2-3; unclear D gene. The CDR3 extends over 15 amino acids. V lost 1 base and J lost 3, with 10 bases in between. The germline CDR1 and CDR2 sequences are KGHDR and SFDVKD. CDR3 in amino acids: CATSDLRSSTDTQYF. In DNA, the CDR3 is TGTGCCACCAGTGATTTAAGGAGCTCAACAGATACGCAGTATTTT.